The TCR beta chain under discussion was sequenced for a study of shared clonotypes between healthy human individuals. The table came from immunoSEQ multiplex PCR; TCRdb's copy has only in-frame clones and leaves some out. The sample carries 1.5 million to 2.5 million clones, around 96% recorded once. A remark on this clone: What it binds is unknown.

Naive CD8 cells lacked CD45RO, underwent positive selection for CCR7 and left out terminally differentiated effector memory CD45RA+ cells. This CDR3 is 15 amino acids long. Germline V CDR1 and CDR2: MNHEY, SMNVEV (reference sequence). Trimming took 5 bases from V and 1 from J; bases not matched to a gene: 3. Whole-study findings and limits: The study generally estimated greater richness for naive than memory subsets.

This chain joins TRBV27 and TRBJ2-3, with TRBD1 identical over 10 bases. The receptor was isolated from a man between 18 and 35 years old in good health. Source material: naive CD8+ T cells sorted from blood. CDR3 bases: TGTGCCAGCAGTGGGGGGACAGGGGGCACAGATACGCAGTATTTT. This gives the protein CASSGGTGGTDTQYF.